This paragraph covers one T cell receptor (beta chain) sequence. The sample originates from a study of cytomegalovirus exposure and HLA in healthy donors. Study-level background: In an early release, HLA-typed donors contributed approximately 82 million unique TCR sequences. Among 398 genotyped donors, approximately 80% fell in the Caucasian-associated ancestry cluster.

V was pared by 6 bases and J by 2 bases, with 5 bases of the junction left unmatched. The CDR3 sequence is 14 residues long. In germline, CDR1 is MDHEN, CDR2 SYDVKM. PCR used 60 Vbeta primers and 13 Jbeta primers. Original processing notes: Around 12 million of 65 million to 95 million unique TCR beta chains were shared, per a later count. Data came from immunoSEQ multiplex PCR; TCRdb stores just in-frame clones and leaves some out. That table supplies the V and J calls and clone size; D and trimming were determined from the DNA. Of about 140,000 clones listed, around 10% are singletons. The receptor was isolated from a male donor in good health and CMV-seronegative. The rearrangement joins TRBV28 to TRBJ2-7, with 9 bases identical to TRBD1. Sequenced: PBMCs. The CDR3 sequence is CASRGQGTTYEQYF. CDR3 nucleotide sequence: TGTGCCAGCAGGGGACAGGGAACCACCTACGAGCAGTACTTC.